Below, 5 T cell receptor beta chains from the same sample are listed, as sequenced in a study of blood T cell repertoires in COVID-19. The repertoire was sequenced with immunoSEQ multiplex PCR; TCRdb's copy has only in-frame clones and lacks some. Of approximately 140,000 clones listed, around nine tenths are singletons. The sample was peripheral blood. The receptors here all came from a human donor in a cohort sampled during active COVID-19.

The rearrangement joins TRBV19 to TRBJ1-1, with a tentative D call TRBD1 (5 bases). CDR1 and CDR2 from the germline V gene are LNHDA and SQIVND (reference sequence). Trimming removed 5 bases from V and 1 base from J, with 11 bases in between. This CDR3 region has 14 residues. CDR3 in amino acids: CASSFVQGNTEAFF. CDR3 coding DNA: TGTGCCAGTAGTTTCGTGCAGGGGAACACTGAAGCTTTCTTT.

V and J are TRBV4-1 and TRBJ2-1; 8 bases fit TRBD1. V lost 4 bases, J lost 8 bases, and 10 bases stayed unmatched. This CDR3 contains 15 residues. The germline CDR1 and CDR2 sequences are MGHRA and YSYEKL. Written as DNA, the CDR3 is TGCGCCAGCAGCCCCCGGACAGGGATTGTGGATGAGCAGTTCTTC. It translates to CASSPRTGIVDEQFF.

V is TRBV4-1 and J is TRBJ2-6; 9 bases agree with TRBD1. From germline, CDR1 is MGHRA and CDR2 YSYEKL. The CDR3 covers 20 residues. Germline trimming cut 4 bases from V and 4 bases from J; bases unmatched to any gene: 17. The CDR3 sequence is CASSLLSQAGQGTGANVLTF. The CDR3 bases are TGCGCCAGCAGCCTTCTAAGCCAAGCGGGACAGGGTACAGGGGCCAACGTCCTGACTTTC.

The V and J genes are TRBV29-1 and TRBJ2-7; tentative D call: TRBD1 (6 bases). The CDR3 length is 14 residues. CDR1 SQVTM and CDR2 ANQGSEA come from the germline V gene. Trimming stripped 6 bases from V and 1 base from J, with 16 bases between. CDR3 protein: CSVGNRVNSYEQYF. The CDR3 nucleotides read TGCAGCGTGGGAAACAGGGTCAATTCCTACGAGCAGTACTTC.

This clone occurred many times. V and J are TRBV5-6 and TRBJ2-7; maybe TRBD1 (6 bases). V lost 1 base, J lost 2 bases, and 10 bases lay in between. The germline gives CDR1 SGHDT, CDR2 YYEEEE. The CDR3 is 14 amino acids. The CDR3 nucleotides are TGTGCCAGCAGCTTGATCGACAGGCCCTACGAGCAGTACTTC. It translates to CASSLIDRPYEQYF.